The T cell receptor (beta chain) under discussion was sequenced for a study of cytomegalovirus exposure and HLA in healthy donors. 13 Jbeta primers and 60 Vbeta primers were used for the PCR. Here immunoSEQ multiplex PCR was the method, and the copy in TCRdb shows in-frame clones only, minus some. Here the sample table reports over 100,000 clones. The TCR was taken from a man between 40 and 49 years old in good health and CMV-seropositive. The sample consisted of PBMCs.

The CDR3 is CAISGAGEQETQYF. The DNA of the CDR3 is TGTGCCATCAGTGGGGCAGGGGAACAAGAGACCCAGTACTTC. This chain joins TRBV10-3 and TRBJ2-5; D perhaps matches TRBD1 (6 bases). Germline V lookup: CDR1 ENHRY, CDR2 SYGVKD. This CDR3 comprises 14 residues. V lost 4 bases and J 2 bases, leaving 11 bases between the germline ends.